This is a list of T cell receptor beta chains from one sample in a study of cytomegalovirus exposure and HLA in healthy donors. Here immunoSEQ multiplex PCR was the method, and the copy in TCRdb shows in-frame clones only, minus some. The table shows under 150,000 clones, with around three quarters occurring only once. The sample was PBMCs. The receptors shown here come from a man aged 40-55 years in good health and CMV-seropositive. Each CDR3 is given with its conserved first and last residue. The D gene is left open where the match is weak. Some rows have no size entry. The others give once, few or many, or a class for an expanded clone.

clone size: -; J gene: TRBJ1-2; D gene: -; V gene: TRBV6-4; CDR3 protein: CASSTEWMYGYTF; CDR3 DNA: TGTGCCAGCAGTACAGAGTGGATGTATGGCTACACCTTC
clone size: -; J gene: TRBJ1-1; D gene: -; V gene: TRBV28; CDR3 protein: CASSRGGRNTEAFF; CDR3 DNA: TGTGCCAGCAGTCGCGGGGGAAGGAACACTGAAGCTTTCTTT
clone size: -; J gene: TRBJ2-7; D gene: -; V gene: TRBV19; CDR3 protein: CAVGATGGSSGEQYF; CDR3 DNA: TGTGCCGTGGGCGCCACAGGAGGGTCATCTGGCGAGCAGTACTTC
clone size: -; J gene: TRBJ2-2; D gene: -; V gene: TRBV6-1; CDR3 protein: CASSATTTNTGELFF; CDR3 DNA: TGTGCCAGCAGTGCGACTACCACGAACACCGGGGAGCTGTTTTTT
clone size: -; J gene: TRBJ1-1; D gene: -; V gene: TRBV30; CDR3 protein: CAWTQGTEAFF; CDR3 DNA: TGTGCCTGGACTCAGGGGACTGAAGCTTTCTTT
clone size: -; J gene: TRBJ1-4; D gene: -; V gene: TRBV5-1; CDR3 protein: CASSFSNPTNEKLFF; CDR3 DNA: TGCGCCAGCAGCTTCAGTAATCCAACTAATGAAAAACTGTTTTTT
clone size: -; J gene: TRBJ2-7; D gene: TRBD2; V gene: TRBV5-6; CDR3 protein: CASSRPGLAVYYYEQYF; CDR3 DNA: TGTGCCAGCAGCAGACCGGGACTAGCGGTGTACTACTACGAGCAGTACTTC
clone size: -; J gene: TRBJ2-1; D gene: TRBD1; V gene: TRBV7-3; CDR3 protein: CASSVDRVHEQFF; CDR3 DNA: TGTGCCAGCAGCGTCGACAGGGTCCATGAGCAGTTCTTC
clone size: -; J gene: TRBJ2-7; D gene: TRBD1; V gene: TRBV11-2; CDR3 protein: CASSVLQGHEQYF; CDR3 DNA: TGTGCCAGCAGCGTACTACAGGGGCACGAGCAGTACTTC
clone size: -; J gene: TRBJ2-3; D gene: -; V gene: TRBV7-2; CDR3 protein: CASSLGGRVPTDTQYF; CDR3 DNA: TGTGCCAGCAGCTTAGGAGGGCGGGTTCCCACAGATACGCAGTATTTT
clone size: -; J gene: TRBJ2-7; D gene: -; V gene: TRBV20-1; CDR3 protein: CSSLRAYEQYF; CDR3 DNA: TGCAGTTCCCTCCGGGCCTACGAGCAGTACTTC
clone size: few; J gene: TRBJ2-6; D gene: -; V gene: TRBV4-3; CDR3 protein: CASSYEQRTLGANVLTF; CDR3 DNA: TGCGCCAGCAGCTACGAACAGAGAACACTCGGGGCCAACGTCCTGACTTTC
clone size: -; J gene: TRBJ2-2; D gene: TRBD1; V gene: TRBV6-5; CDR3 protein: CASSYGDRAGGELFF; CDR3 DNA: TGTGCCAGCAGTTACGGTGACAGGGCTGGCGGGGAGCTGTTTTTT
clone size: -; J gene: TRBJ1-2; D gene: -; V gene: TRBV19; CDR3 protein: CASSIHGANYGYTF; CDR3 DNA: TGTGCCAGTAGTATTCACGGAGCTAACTATGGCTACACCTTC
clone size: -; J gene: TRBJ2-1; D gene: -; V gene: TRBV6-6; CDR3 protein: CASRSEGTLYNEQFF; CDR3 DNA: TGTGCCAGCAGGTCTGAGGGGACACTTTACAATGAGCAGTTCTTC
clone size: -; J gene: TRBJ2-5; D gene: -; V gene: TRBV29-1; CDR3 protein: CSVSHREVQETQYF; CDR3 DNA: TGCAGCGTTAGCCACAGGGAAGTCCAAGAGACCCAGTACTTC
clone size: -; J gene: TRBJ2-7; D gene: TRBD1; V gene: TRBV11-2; CDR3 protein: CASSSTGAFHEQYF; CDR3 DNA: TGTGCCAGCAGCTCCACAGGGGCCTTTCACGAGCAGTACTTC
clone size: -; J gene: TRBJ1-1; D gene: TRBD1; V gene: TRBV11-3; CDR3 protein: CASSPQQGFTEAFF; CDR3 DNA: TGTGCCAGCAGCCCTCAACAGGGGTTCACTGAAGCTTTCTTT
clone size: -; J gene: TRBJ1-6; D gene: -; V gene: TRBV7-2; CDR3 protein: CASSFTGLGSPLHF; CDR3 DNA: TGTGCCAGCAGCTTCACAGGCCTCGGTTCACCCCTCCACTTT
clone size: -; J gene: TRBJ2-3; D gene: TRBD2; V gene: TRBV9; CDR3 protein: CASSSSGGTQYF; CDR3 DNA: TGTGCCAGCAGCTCGAGCGGGGGTACGCAGTATTTT
clone size: few; J gene: TRBJ2-1; D gene: -; V gene: TRBV10-1; CDR3 protein: CASGAGLPVNEQFF; CDR3 DNA: TGCGCCAGCGGGGCTGGGCTACCCGTTAATGAGCAGTTCTTC
clone size: -; J gene: TRBJ2-3; D gene: TRBD2; V gene: TRBV18; CDR3 protein: CASSPLPPLTSGMGTSTDTQYF; CDR3 DNA: TGTGCCAGCTCACCACTCCCCCCATTGACTAGCGGGATGGGAACTAGCACAGATACGCAGTATTTT
clone size: few; J gene: TRBJ1-3; D gene: -; V gene: TRBV4-2; CDR3 protein: CASSQGPGNSGGNTIYF; CDR3 DNA: TGTGCCAGCAGCCAAGGGCCAGGGAACAGTGGTGGAAACACCATATATTTT
clone size: -; J gene: TRBJ1-5; D gene: TRBD1; V gene: TRBV9; CDR3 protein: CASSRQGAGQPQHF; CDR3 DNA: TGTGCCAGCAGTAGACAGGGGGCGGGGCAGCCCCAGCATTTT
clone size: -; J gene: TRBJ1-1; D gene: TRBD1; V gene: TRBV9; CDR3 protein: CASSHPGQMNTEAFF; CDR3 DNA: TGTGCCAGCAGCCACCCGGGACAGATGAACACTGAAGCTTTCTTT
clone size: -; J gene: TRBJ2-1; D gene: TRBD2; V gene: TRBV7-6; CDR3 protein: CASSPSGVYNEQFF; CDR3 DNA: TGTGCCAGCAGCCCCAGCGGGGTATACAATGAGCAGTTCTTC